This paragraph covers one T cell receptor beta chain sequence. Its antigen is not known. CDR3 length equals 14 residues. Trimming pared 4 bases from V and 0 bases from J, leaving 9 bases between. CDR1 is KGHSH, CDR2 LQKENI, per germline. This entry comes from a study of shared clonotypes between healthy human individuals. Each subset's genomic DNA was shared equally among a number of immunoSEQ plates. Measured with immunoSEQ multiplex PCR; TCRdb has only the in-frame clones, and not every one. The sample contains about 1,500,000 clones, 96% of which appear only once. Study-level results: The expectation was that sequencing depth would affect clonotype sharing among donors. Sample collection involved blood only; tissue repertoires are likely different.

The sample comprised naive CD4+ T cells sorted from blood. Subset given: CD45RA+ positively selected. This clonotype originated in a man under 40 in good health. The rearrangement links TRBV18 to TRBJ1-1; D gene ambiguous. The DNA for the CDR3 is TGTGCCAGCTCACTGGTCGGATTGAACACTGAAGCTTTCTTT. Translating gives CASSLVGLNTEAFF.